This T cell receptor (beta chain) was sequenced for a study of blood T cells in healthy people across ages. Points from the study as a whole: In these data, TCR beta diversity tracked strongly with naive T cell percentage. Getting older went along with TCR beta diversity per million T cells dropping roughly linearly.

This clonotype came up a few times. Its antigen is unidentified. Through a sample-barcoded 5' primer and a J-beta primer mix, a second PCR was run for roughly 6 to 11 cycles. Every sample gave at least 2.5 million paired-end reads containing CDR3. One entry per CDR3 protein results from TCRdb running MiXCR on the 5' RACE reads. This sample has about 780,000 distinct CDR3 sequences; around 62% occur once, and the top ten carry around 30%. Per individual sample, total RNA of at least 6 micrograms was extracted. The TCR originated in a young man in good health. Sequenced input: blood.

Here the CDR3 DNA reads TGTGCCAGCAGCTCAGCAGGACAGGGACCCTATGGCTACACCTTC. This codes for CASSSAGQGPYGYTF. The chain couples TRBV7-9 to TRBJ1-2; 8 bases line up with TRBD1. J lost 4 bases, V lost 4 bases, and 8 bases had no gene match. The CDR3 contains 15 residues. Germline-derived CDR1 and CDR2 are SEHNR and FQNEAQ (reference sequence).